These 20 T cell receptor beta chains were sequenced from one sample in a study of shared clonotypes between healthy human individuals. Positive CCR7 selection of CD45RO-negative cells yielded the naive CD8 cells, and terminally differentiated effector memory CD45RA+ cells were excluded. Clones were sequenced by immunoSEQ multiplex PCR, and TCRdb holds only the in-frame ones, with some missing. The sample includes about 610,000 clones, 95% to 97% seen only once; the top ten take around 0.1%. The sequencing input was naive CD8+ T cells sorted from blood. All receptors derive from a woman between 25 and 40 years old in good health.

The chain couples TRBV28 to TRBJ2-1, with 7 nucleotides matching TRBD2. This CDR3 has 18 amino acids. Trimming took 1 base from V and 5 from J; bases not matched to a gene: 14. Germline CDR1 is MDHEN and CDR2 is SYDVKM. CDR3 protein: CASSLFSRGGRSNNEQFF. The CDR3 bases are TGTGCCAGCAGTTTATTCTCGAGGGGCGGGAGAAGCAACAATGAGCAGTTCTTC. Looking up the rest from reference TRBV28 and TRBJ2-1 gives the full variable domain: DVKVTQSSRYLVKRTGEKVFLECVQDMDHENMFWYRQDPGLGLRLIYFSYDVKMKEKGDIPEGYSVSREKKERFSLILESASTNQTSMYLCASSLFSRGGRSNNEQFFGPGTRLTVL.

The DNA for the CDR3 is TGTGCCAGCAGCCAAGAAAAAGGGGAGGGTCTATCTGGAAACACCATATATTTT. It specifies CASSQEKGEGLSGNTIYF. This chain uses TRBV4-2 with TRBJ1-3; tentatively, D is TRBD1 (5 bases). Germline-derived CDR1 and CDR2 are LGHNA and YNFKEQ. CDR3 length: 18 residues. The V gene lost 0 bases and the J gene lost 1 base, with 16 bases spanning the gap.

The rearrangement links TRBV7-9 to TRBJ1-2, with D tentatively TRBD1 (5 bases). Looked up from germline, CDR1 is SEHNR and CDR2 is FQNEAQ (reference sequence). The CDR3 loop spans 15 amino acids. Between the trimmed V and J ends, which lost 2 bases and 3 bases, there was a span of 13 bases. The CDR3 loop reads CASSLRRGGDYGYTF. CDR3 nucleotide sequence: TGTGCCAGCAGCTTACGAAGGGGAGGTGACTATGGCTACACCTTC.

The V gene is TRBV5-4, the J gene TRBJ2-7; D gene ambiguous. Germline V gives CDR1 SGHNT, CDR2 YYREEE (reference sequence). This CDR3 is built from 11 residues. The V and J ends lost 7 bases and 6 bases respectively, with 11 bases between them. CDR3 nucleotide sequence: TGTGCCAGCGGCCAAGGCCCCGAGCAGTACTTC. Residues: CASGQGPEQYF.

V is TRBV12-5 and J is TRBJ2-3; D uncertain. V was trimmed by 1 base and J by 0 bases, leaving 5 bases between them. The CDR3 is 14 residues long. Germline-derived CDR1 and CDR2 are LGHNT and FRNRAP. The CDR3 sequence is CASGLGSSTDTQYF. The CDR3 bases are TGTGCTAGTGGTTTGGGGAGCAGCACAGATACGCAGTATTTT.

This chain connects TRBV15 to TRBJ1-5; TRBD1 matches at 9 bases. With V trimmed by 5 bases and J by 4 bases, 15 bases remained unmatched. From germline, CDR1 is LNHNV and CDR2 YYDKDF (reference sequence). The CDR3 spans 18 residues. CDR3 DNA: TGTGCCACCAGCGGACCCCTTTCCGGGACAGGGATTAATCAGCCCCAGCATTTT. It is translated as CATSGPLSGTGINQPQHF.

This clone was counted a single time. The chain employs TRBV27 and TRBJ2-5; D tentatively reads TRBD1 or TRBD2 (5 bases each). Trimming cost V 1 base and J 5 bases, with 8 bases left between them. CDR3 length: 13 amino acids. The germline gives CDR1 MNHEY, CDR2 SMNVEV (reference sequence). The CDR3 loop is CASSLWDGETQYF. CDR3 DNA: TGTGCCAGCAGTTTATGGGACGGGGAGACCCAGTACTTC.

On this clone: The same CDR3 can be traced to other DNA sequences in this sample. The chain uses TRBV10-1 and TRBJ1-5; no firm D call. This CDR3 region has 13 residues. V was trimmed by 0 bases and J by 4 bases, leaving 4 bases between them. Germline lookup yields CDR1 WNHNN and CDR2 SYGVQD (reference sequence). This CDR3 is CASSESGNQPQHF. In DNA, the CDR3 is TGCGCCAGCAGTGAGTCCGGGAATCAGCCCCAGCATTTT.

The J gene is TRBJ2-5, the V gene TRBV19, with D perhaps TRBD1 (7 bases). CDR1 and CDR2 (germline): LNHDA, SQIVND (reference sequence). The CDR3 is 16 residues long. The germline V and J ends were trimmed by 5 bases and 4 bases, with 20 bases remaining between them. In nucleotides, the CDR3 is TGTGCCAGTAGTCGCCAGGGGGGTACTATAGGAGAGACCCAGTACTTC. Encoded protein: CASSRQGGTIGETQYF.

J is TRBJ2-2 and V is TRBV28; 10 bases line up with TRBD1. The CDR3 extends over 16 amino acids. In germline, CDR1 is MDHEN, CDR2 SYDVKM. Trimming removed 8 bases from V and 5 bases from J; junction bases left unmatched: 11. The CDR3 DNA follows: TGTGCCAGCTATATTTGGACAGGGGGAAAGACCGGGGAGCTGTTTTTT. It is translated as CASYIWTGGKTGELFF.

CDR3 amino acids: CASSRNRGSSYNEQFF. CDR3 nucleotides: TGTGCCAGCAGCAGAAACAGGGGTAGCTCCTACAATGAGCAGTTCTTC. V and J are TRBV11-2 and TRBJ2-1, with 7 bases matching TRBD1. Germline V lookup: CDR1 SGHAT, CDR2 FQNNGV. The CDR3 has 16 amino acids. The ends lost 5 bases at V and 0 bases at J; junction bases unmatched: 7.

The chain is built from TRBV7-6 and TRBJ2-7; 12 bases map to TRBD2. V lost 1 base and J lost 3; bases outside the gene matches: 10. Germline values: CDR1 SGHVS, CDR2 FNYEAQ. The CDR3 covers 18 residues. As DNA, the CDR3 is TGTGCCAGCAGCTTAGACGGACTAGCGGGACCCCACGACTACGAGCAGTACTTC. Translating gives CASSLDGLAGPHDYEQYF.

This clone was seen once. Germline is not matched at one junction end, which may reflect a read error. The chain couples TRBV10-3 to TRBJ2-1; D gene uncertain. This CDR3 is built from 13 residues. The germline CDR1 and CDR2 sequences are ENHRY and SYGVKD. CDR3 bases: TGTGCCATCAGGTACCCCCTCTACGATGAGCAGTTCTTC. It codes for CAIRYPLYDEQFF.

Worth noting for this clone: The same CDR3 can be traced to other DNA sequences in this sample. The chain links TRBV20-1 to TRBJ2-7; no definite D call. The CDR3 sequence is 10 residues long. The V end lost 5 bases, the J end lost 3 bases, and 5 bases lay between the germline ends. Germline CDR1 DFQATT, CDR2 SNEGSKA (reference sequence). The chain's CDR3 is CSALDYEQYF. The DNA of the CDR3 is TGCAGTGCTCTGGACTACGAGCAGTACTTC.

V gene TRBV11-2 combines with J gene TRBJ2-3; D ambiguous. V lost 4 bases and J lost 2, with 7 bases in between. The CDR3 extends over 13 amino acids. The germline gives CDR1 SGHAT, CDR2 FQNNGV. The CDR3 loop is CASSSYTTDTQYF. In nucleotides, the CDR3 is TGTGCCAGCAGCTCGTACACCACAGATACGCAGTATTTT.

In this sample, this clone turned up once. This chain links TRBV28 with TRBJ2-7; D gene ambiguous. Per the germline V gene, CDR1 is MDHEN and CDR2 is SYDVKM. CDR3 length: 13 amino acids. V was clipped by 3 bases and J by 2 bases, with 8 bases between them. The CDR3 here is CASSFSSPYEQYF. In nucleotides, the CDR3 is TGTGCCAGCAGTTTCAGCTCCCCCTACGAGCAGTACTTC.

The V gene is TRBV5-5, the J gene TRBJ2-1, with D possibly being TRBD2 (5 bases). V gave up 5 bases and J gave up 5 bases, with 14 bases separating them. The CDR3 covers 14 residues. In germline, CDR1 is SGHKS, CDR2 YYEKEE (reference sequence). The CDR3 DNA reads TGTGCCAGCAGGAGCCGGGGTGAAGACAATGAGCAGTTCTTC. This codes for CASRSRGEDNEQFF. Supplemented by reference TRBV5-5 and TRBJ2-1, the full variable domain reads DAGVTQSPTHLIKTRGQQVTLRCSPISGHKSVSWYQQVLGQGPQFIFQYYEKEERGRGNFPDRFSARQFPNYSSELNVNALLLGDSALYLCASRSRGEDNEQFFGPGTRLTVL.

The rearrangement links TRBV10-2 to TRBJ2-1, with 7 nucleotides matching TRBD2. The CDR3 covers 17 residues. V shed 2 bases, J shed 2 bases, and the junction held 9 bases outside the gene matches. CDR1 WSHSY and CDR2 SAAADI come from the germline V gene. The CDR3 loop reads CASSEGRRERTYNEQFF. CDR3 bases: TGCGCCAGCAGTGAGGGGCGGCGGGAGAGAACCTACAATGAGCAGTTCTTC.

The chain recombines TRBV4-1 with TRBJ1-2; D gene unclear. The CDR3 has 14 amino acids. Trimming left V 0 bases short and J 6 bases short, with 11 bases between. Germline V gene lookup returns CDR1 MGHRA and CDR2 YSYEKL. This chain's CDR3 is CASSQEARTDGYTF. For the CDR3, the DNA is TGCGCCAGCAGCCAAGAGGCCAGGACCGATGGCTACACCTTC.

V usage is TRBV27 and J usage is TRBJ2-7; 7 nucleotides agree with TRBD1. The J segment lost 3 bases and the V segment lost 5 bases, leaving 10 bases of the junction unmatched. Germline lookup yields CDR1 MNHEY and CDR2 SMNVEV (reference sequence). There are 15 residues in the CDR3. CDR3 in amino acids: CASSLLGTVNYEQYF. The CDR3 DNA reads TGTGCCAGCAGTCTCCTCGGGACAGTTAACTACGAGCAGTACTTC.